This paragraph covers one T cell receptor beta chain sequence. There is no known antigen for this receptor. No qualities accompany the bases; no much larger clone lies one base away. This sample includes further DNA sequences coding for the same CDR3. The data were obtained in a study of cytomegalovirus exposure and HLA in healthy donors (dated by TCRdb to the late 2010s). In the study overall: In an earlier analysis of about 560 of the donors, approximately 260 Gb of sequence data and 117 million unique TCR beta sequences from 150 million to 200 million T cells were reported. In a later analysis, previously published TCR beta repertoires from about 640 donors were re-analyzed and high-resolution HLA genotyping was added so that TCR occurrence patterns could be studied. HLA typing included class I and class II loci at four-digit resolution. Because of strong linkage in the cohort, four or five DR-DQ haplotypes were treated as single units for association and clustering. To predict cytomegalovirus infection status, the study combined high-throughput TCR immunosequencing, statistical association of individual TCRs with disease status, and machine learning. An earlier analysis of nearly 600 of the donors applied high-throughput TCR beta sequencing to assess whether each TCR beta V gene segment acted as functional or pseudogenic. Donor age, sex, ethnicity and CMV serostatus were collected together with the repertoire data. The study aimed to test whether signatures of past pathogen exposure could be identified by cataloging public T cell receptors. The genetic ancestry cluster associated with self-reported Caucasian donors included over 65% of the roughly 360 genotyped donors. The study profiled the T cell repertoires of about 640 subjects by immunosequencing and related them to cytomegalovirus serostatus. Genome-wide SNP genotypes for about 65% of the 666 donors were used in a later genetic analysis, which treated that subset as a discovery cohort. A separate validation cohort of about 110 different subjects was used in addition to the approximately 670-subject first cohort. Typing coverage differed by locus: A, B, C, DRB1 and DQB1 were typed in roughly 620-630 donors, DQA1 in about 500, DPA1 in approximately 600, and DPB1 in 472. Among about 400 genotyped donors of the cohort, an average of roughly 230,000 unique TCR beta nucleotide sequences was sequenced per donor, of which about 19% were non-productive. Rather than drawing on any new phenotypic data, the later analysis identified candidate immune exposures from TCR beta sequences and the way those sequences occurred across donors. An early release that covered roughly 600 HLA-typed donors contained approximately 300 gigabases of sequencing data and tens of millions of unique TCR sequences. All discovery cohort repertoires had been generated on a single sequencing platform.

Study-level results and caveats: In a later analysis, TCR association rates were found to vary across HLA loci, with the most associated TCRs seen for DRB1 alleles and the fewest for HLA-C alleles. According to a later analysis, most CMV-associated TCR beta chains appeared to be HLA-restricted, and the HLA associations seemed to be driven largely by CMV exposure. The cohort was sequenced for TCR beta chains only, and without alpha or paired-chain data the features that could be detected were limited. While some public TCRs were present in many individuals, most TCR sequences turned up only very rarely across donors. In an earlier analysis of under 600 of the donors, most TCR beta V segments were observed in productive rearrangements about 90% or about 30% of the time, broadly matching IMGT annotations. A further reported finding was that TCR beta sequences accurately predicted the HLA-A and HLA-B alleles for most subjects in the first cohort. The 87-base-pair reads could not distinguish some IMGT-functional V segments, including TRBV6-2 and TRBV6-3, so those segments were excluded. When HLA alleles, especially DR and DQ, strongly co-occurred, attributing TCR associations to individual alleles was difficult. A later analysis found that HLA-associated TCR beta chains were more clonally expanded and had lower generation probabilities than equally common non-associated chains. Because counts were too low, roughly 18 rarely observed V segments, including chromosome 9 orphons, were left out of the earlier analysis of some 640 of the donors. Compared with the 666-donor mean, donors in an Asian-associated ancestry cluster had fewer N-insertions in productive TCRs, according to a later genetic analysis. The only immune exposure information available for the cohort was CMV serostatus. Presence/absence analyses assumed roughly uniform sequencing depth across donors, an assumption that may not hold. A cluster of highly shared sequence variants was judged likely to be a technical artifact of the sequencing pipeline. The study gave a list of roughly 150 TCR beta chains associated with cytomegalovirus. Because HLA typing was unavailable for some donors at each locus, only the typed subset was used in association tests. In vitro tests confirmed that a few of the cytomegalovirus-associated TCR beta chains recognize cytomegalovirus antigens. Correlated functional status among segregating V segments might reflect linkage disequilibrium, but an unknown experimental factor could not be ruled out. The authors suggested that the approach could potentially be extended to other disease states and immunological phenotypes. V-gene and J-gene trimming of TCR beta chains was associated with a missense DCLRE1C variant in a later genetic analysis, and the association was replicated in an independent cohort. The classifier was reported to diagnose cytomegalovirus status with high specificity and sensitivity in both the original cohort and the validation cohort. A later analysis reported that several top co-occurrence clusters appeared linked to parvovirus B19, influenza, CMV and Epstein-Barr virus. In a later analysis, some 18,000 TCR beta sequences were associated with specific HLA alleles at a false discovery rate of 0.05.

The cohort comprised around 700 healthy bone marrow donors. At the time of sampling, all cohort members were nominally healthy, though unrecorded immune exposures were likely present. The donor was CMV seropositive and was included in the group of 250 to 300 seropositive cohort members. Each donor provided a peripheral blood sample, and peripheral blood mononuclear cells were used for TCR beta sequencing. The Qiagen DNeasy Blood Extraction Kit was used to extract genomic DNA from the blood cell samples. Receptors were amplified or captured by the immunoSEQ multiplex PCR assay. For the multiplex PCR, a mixture combining 60 forward primers for TCR Vbeta segments and 13 reverse primers for TCR Jbeta segments was used. The CDR3 region of rearranged TCR beta genes was amplified from genomic DNA by a multiplex PCR assay. Amplified TCR beta libraries were sequenced as 87-base-pair reads on the Illumina HiSeq System. As for the authors' bioinformatics: A later analysis counted tens of millions of unique TCR beta chains across the 666 repertoires, and roughly 11 million of these chains were shared by at least two donors. Raw reads were error-corrected and collapsed into unique sequences by a nearest-neighbor algorithm in which closely related sequences were merged to remove PCR and sequencing errors. CDR3 sequences were aligned to IMGT reference sequences to assign V, D and J gene segments. For a sequence to be retained, a match of at least six nucleotides to both a V gene segment and a J gene segment was required. A rearrangement was called productive if the CDR3 had no stop codons and remained in frame with V and J, and every other rearrangement was called non-productive. Following IMGT convention, CDR3 was defined as the stretch from the second conserved V-encoded cysteine up to the conserved J-encoded phenylalanine. The earlier analysis of 500 to 750 of the donors excluded any sequence lacking an unambiguous match to a single V gene segment. An earlier analysis of several hundred of the donors called V segments functional above 56.7% productive rearrangements and segregating when the between-donor standard deviation exceeded 5%. A statistical classification framework was developed to diagnose cytomegalovirus status using the catalog of TCR beta chain sequences. A later analysis assigned V and J genes by comparing TCR nucleotide sequences with IMGT/GENE-DB human TR gene sequences. In a later analysis, CDR3 sequences and most-parsimonious VDJ recombination scenarios were assigned using the TCRdist pipeline. In a later analysis, every TCR beta chain was defined by the combination of its CDR3 amino acid sequence and its V-gene family, and reads without a unique V-gene family were dropped. A later analysis removed 592 highly shared, low-generation-probability nucleotide sequences to deal with suspected cross-contamination and a sequencing artifact. In a later analysis, a clonal expansion index for each public chain was calculated from normalized within-repertoire ranks of inferred template counts. Generation probabilities in a later analysis came from a VDJ recombination model fitted to out-of-frame rearrangements, and those results were checked against IGoR. A later analysis scored TCR-TCR, TCR-HLA and TCR-CMV co-occurrence with hypergeometric tests, applying a repertoire-size bias correction to TCR pairs. A later analysis estimated false discovery rates by permuting HLA or CMV assignments 20 times. In a later analysis, co-occurring TCRs were grouped with DBSCAN, and TCRdist sequence similarity was added when clustering was performed within HLA-allele-positive subsets. Repertoires with fewer than 30,000 or more than 120,000 public chains, plus five repertoires with anomalous nucleotide sharing, were excluded from co-occurrence clustering. The immuneACCESS repertoire file appears here via TCRdb, limited to in-frame rearrangements. These files lack a portion of the clones; in checked studies, under half of the deficit traces to unresolved V genes, and the cause of the others is not known. From that table come the V and J calls and clone size; the DNA was used to work out D and trimming. In all, the sample holds 95,000 to 150,000 clones, and about four fifths of those were seen once. The top ten hold roughly 9.2% of the sample.

From its cysteine to its phenylalanine, the CDR3 spans 15 amino acids. The CDR3 DNA has 45 bases and is translated from base 1. The germline V gene supplies CDR1 SGDLS and CDR2 YYNGEE. The germline V and J ends show losses of 0 bases and 1 base respectively, and no gene match explains 0 bases of the junction. The clonotype was recovered from a female donor in good health and CMV-seropositive. The sequenced sample was PBMCs. The chain uses TRBV9 and TRBJ2-3, with 9 bases in between that match TRBD2. The DNA is as follows: TGTGCCAGCAGCGTAGGACTAGCGGGCACAGATACGCAGTATTTT. Its protein is CASSVGLAGTDTQYF. Here the CDR3 is joined to the reference TRBV9 and TRBJ2-3 genes, and the full variable domain is: DSGVTQTPKHLITATGQRVTLRCSPRSGDLSVYWYQQSLDQGLQFLIQYYNGEERAKGNILERFSAQQFPDLHSELNLSSLELGDSALYFCASSVGLAGTDTQYFGPGTRLTVL.